Presented here are 29 T cell receptor beta chains from one specimen sequenced in a study of CD8 T cells in Susac syndrome. Random hexamers were used to reverse transcribe the RNA input (0.5 to 1 ug). TCRdb reprocessed the immunoSEQ multiplex PCR reads with MiXCR, giving one entry per CDR3 protein. The sample consists of about 200,000 distinct CDR3 sequences, roughly 92% of them appearing once. The sequencing sample was made of CD4+ T cells from PBMCs. These TCRs come from a human donor in good health.

J is TRBJ1-2 and V is TRBV2; D unresolved. Germline V gives CDR1 SNHLY, CDR2 FYNNEI. Trimming cost V 4 bases and J 4 bases, with 10 bases left between them. This CDR3 contains 13 residues. The CDR3 reads CASSGLLGYGYTF. The CDR3 DNA follows: TGTGCCAGCAGTGGGCTGCTGGGCTATGGCTACACCTTC.

V usage is TRBV18 and J usage is TRBJ2-7, with D possibly TRBD2 on 6 matching bases. This CDR3 region has 13 residues. CDR1 is KGHSH and CDR2 is LQKENI in the germline V gene. Trimming removed 2 bases at V and 3 bases at J, with 8 bases between. The CDR3 DNA follows: TGTGCCAGCTCACCAGCGGAGGGCTACGAGCAGTACTTC. It codes for CASSPAEGYEQYF.

The chain combines TRBV4-2 with TRBJ1-6, with D maybe TRBD1 (5 bases). Per the germline V gene, CDR1 is LGHNA and CDR2 is YNFKEQ. The CDR3 totals 15 residues. Trimming cost V 6 bases and J 10 bases, with 19 bases left between them. The CDR3 loop is CASRTSGGVGSPLHF. Written as DNA, the CDR3 is TGTGCCAGCAGAACTTCCGGGGGGGTAGGATCACCCCTCCACTTT.

This chain links TRBV6-2 or TRBV6-3 with TRBJ2-3, with no clear D. Trimming cost V 6 bases and J 3 bases, with 13 bases left between them. Germline CDR1 is MNHEY and CDR2 is SVGEGT. This CDR3 spans 14 amino acids. The CDR3 sequence: CASRGRRPTDTQYF. CDR3 nucleotides: TGTGCCAGCAGAGGCCGCCGGCCAACAGATACGCAGTATTTT.

The chain has TRBV9 and TRBJ2-7; D may be TRBD2 (5 bases). Germline V CDR1 and CDR2: SGDLS, YYNGEE. The CDR3 loop spans 13 amino acids. Deletions cut 3 bases from V and 7 bases from J, with 14 bases between. CDR3 nucleotides: TGTGCCAGCAGCGGAATTTTGGGGAGAGAGCAGTACTTC. Its protein product is CASSGILGREQYF.

The CDR3 bases are TGTGCCAGCAGGGGGAGTGGGAAGAGGGGCTACACCTTC. Translated: CASRGSGKRGYTF. The V call is TRBV12-3 or TRBV12-4, the J call TRBJ1-2, with no clear D. V was cut by 6 bases and J by 8 bases, with 16 bases left in between. This CDR3 has 13 amino acids.

This chain connects TRBV3-1 to TRBJ2-1; D gene ambiguous. Germline CDR1 is LGHDT and CDR2 is YNNKEL (reference sequence). The CDR3 runs to 11 residues. V was pared by 8 bases and J by 8 bases, with 10 bases between. Here the CDR3 DNA reads TGTGCCAGCCATTACGGTCATGAGCAGTTCTTC. Protein: CASHYGHEQFF.

This chain uses TRBV20-1 with TRBJ2-3, with 7 positions matching TRBD1. The CDR3 is 13 residues long. CDR1 and CDR2 (germline): DFQATT, SNEGSKA (reference sequence). V gave up 3 bases and J gave up 7 bases; unmatched junction bases: 7. CDR3 sequence reads: CSARLQGGNTQYF. CDR3 bases: TGCAGTGCTAGGCTCCAAGGGGGCAATACGCAGTATTTT.

This clonotype has more than one count but fewer than ten. This sequence joins TRBV5-4 and TRBJ2-7, with 8 bases aligning to TRBD1. J lost 7 bases, V lost 8 bases, and 11 bases had no gene match. The CDR3 extends over 13 amino acids. CDR1 is SGHNT, CDR2 YYREEE, per germline (reference sequence). This chain's CDR3 is CASSRTGTLEQYV. The DNA for the CDR3 is TGTGCCAGTTCAAGGACAGGGACCCTAGAGCAGTACGTC.

The V gene is TRBV12-3 or TRBV12-4, the J gene TRBJ2-7; D not certain. V was pared by 4 bases and J by 2 bases, with 9 bases between. This CDR3 has 13 amino acids. CDR3 coding DNA: TGTGCCAGCAGTTATTCCGGGCCCTACGAGCAGTACTTC. This translates into CASSYSGPYEQYF.

J is TRBJ2-2 and V is TRBV12-3 or TRBV12-4; the D gene is possibly TRBD2 (5 bases). The CDR3 runs to 18 residues. Trimming removed 5 bases from V and 1 base from J, with 20 bases in between. The CDR3 nucleotides are TGTGCCAGCAGTCCCCGGGAAGGGCCCACTCGGAACACCGGGGAGCTGTTTTTT. This sequence encodes CASSPREGPTRNTGELFF.

This clonotype has just a few counts. The rearrangement links TRBV7-2 to TRBJ1-2; perhaps TRBD1 as D (6 bases). Germline CDR1 reads SGHTA; CDR2 reads FQGNSA. Between the trimmed V and J ends, which lost 5 bases and 4 bases, there was a span of 11 bases. CDR3 size: 13 residues. CDR3: CASSPRGGYGYTF. CDR3 DNA sequence: TGTGCCAGCAGCCCTCGAGGGGGCTATGGCTACACCTTC.

V and J are TRBV6-6 and TRBJ2-5; the match to TRBD2 covers 11 bases. This CDR3 has 16 residues. V lost 5 bases and J lost 6; bases outside the gene matches: 11. Germline CDR1 reads MNHNY; CDR2 reads SVGAGI (reference sequence). The chain's CDR3 is CASSLDSGGAAKTQYF. The CDR3 DNA reads TGTGCCAGCAGTCTTGATAGCGGGGGGGCCGCGAAGACCCAGTACTTC.

The count of this clonotype is one. CDR3 protein: CASSLTVRRDSPLHF. CDR3 bases: TGTGCCAGCAGCTTGACAGTCCGTCGGGATTCACCCCTCCACTTT. The chain combines TRBV5-6 with TRBJ1-6; D is undetermined. The CDR3 contains 15 residues. The germline CDR1 and CDR2 sequences are SGHDT and YYEEEE. V shed 1 base and J shed 8 bases, with 13 bases lying between them.

The chain employs TRBV27 and TRBJ2-4, with 7 bases identical to TRBD1. The CDR3 consists of 17 residues. Trimming removed 0 bases from V and 1 base from J; junction bases left unmatched: 6. Germline lookup yields CDR1 MNHEY and CDR2 SMNVEV (reference sequence). The CDR3 loop reads CASSLSTGKAAKNIQYF. CDR3 coding DNA: TGTGCCAGCAGTTTATCGACAGGGAAGGCGGCCAAAAACATTCAGTACTTC.

The chain recombines TRBV5-1 with TRBJ2-1, with no clear D. Germline lookup yields CDR1 SGHRS and CDR2 YFSETQ. V was clipped by 0 bases and J by 9 bases, with 16 bases between them. The CDR3 spans 15 residues. CDR3 residues: CASSLAGVTSAEQFF. CDR3 nucleotide sequence: TGCGCCAGCAGCTTGGCCGGTGTCACGAGTGCTGAGCAGTTCTTC.

The V call is TRBV6-5, the J call TRBJ1-3, with D perhaps matching TRBD1 (5 bases). Germline V gene lookup returns CDR1 MNHEY and CDR2 SVGAGI. With 8 bases removed from V and 2 bases from J, the gap between germline ends came to 13 bases. The CDR3 runs to 14 residues. The CDR3 region is CASARGVAGNTIYF. In nucleotides, the CDR3 is TGTGCCAGCGCTCGAGGGGTAGCTGGAAACACCATATATTTT.

The chain has TRBV12-3 or TRBV12-4 and TRBJ1-1, with 7 nucleotides matching TRBD1. With 6 bases clipped from V and 5 bases from J, the junction kept 9 bases outside the gene matches. CDR3 length: 14 amino acids. CDR3 amino acids: CASRATGLVTEAFF. For the CDR3, the DNA is TGTGCCAGCAGAGCGACAGGGTTGGTGACTGAAGCTTTCTTT.

CDR3 amino acids: CASSYSGQGKETQYF. CDR3 coding DNA: TGTGCCAGCAGTTACTCCGGGCAGGGGAAAGAGACCCAGTACTTC. The chain links TRBV6-2 or TRBV6-3 to TRBJ2-5, with D perhaps matching TRBD1 (6 bases). The CDR3 covers 15 residues. CDR1 and CDR2 (germline): MNHEY, SVGEGT. V was shortened by 0 bases and J by 3 bases, with 11 bases between the two germline ends.

The V and J genes are TRBV6-5 and TRBJ2-6, with 11 bases lining up with TRBD1. The V gene's germline CDR1 is MNHEY and CDR2 SVGAGI. CDR3 length: 18 residues. J gave up 0 bases and V 2 bases, and 3 bases lay outside the gene matches. Written as DNA, the CDR3 is TGTGCCAGCAGTTACAGGACAGGGGGCACCTCTGGGGCCAACGTCCTGACTTTC. Its translation: CASSYRTGGTSGANVLTF.

This chain joins TRBV2 and TRBJ1-4; D perhaps matches TRBD1 (6 bases). The CDR3 is 14 residues long. The germline V gene has CDR1 SNHLY and CDR2 FYNNEI. With 4 bases removed from V and 8 bases from J, the gap between germline ends came to 14 bases. The DNA of the CDR3 is TGTGCCAGCAGTGTAGGGGGTTTAGGCGAAAAACTGTTTTTT. As protein: CASSVGGLGEKLFF.

The chain carries TRBV7-8 and TRBJ1-6, with a tentative D call TRBD1 (6 bases). Germline V CDR1 and CDR2: SGHVS, FQNEAQ. Trimming removed 3 bases at V and 6 bases at J, with 21 bases between. The length of the CDR3 is 18 residues. CDR3 sequence: CASSFTHRALQGNSPLHF. In DNA, the CDR3 is TGTGCCAGCAGCTTTACCCACAGGGCCCTCCAGGGTAATTCACCCCTCCACTTT.

This chain connects TRBV27 to TRBJ2-6; D unresolved. Trimming pared 6 bases from V and 2 bases from J, leaving 5 bases between. The CDR3 is 13 amino acids. Germline V CDR1 and CDR2: MNHEY, SMNVEV (reference sequence). The CDR3 nucleotides read TGTGCCAGCAGAAACGCTGGGGCCAACGTCCTGACTTTC. This sequence encodes CASRNAGANVLTF.

This clonotype was seen just once. In DNA form, the CDR3 reads TGCAGCGTTGCAACAGGGGGCCGCACTGAAGCTTTCTTT. As protein: CSVATGGRTEAFF. The chain links TRBV29-1 to TRBJ1-1, with 9 nucleotides matching TRBD1. Germline V gene data show CDR1 as SQVTM and CDR2 as ANQGSEA. The CDR3 runs 13 residues. V dropped 4 bases and J dropped 4; count of bases not matched to a gene: 4.

This chain uses TRBV5-4 with TRBJ2-3, with D hard to call. V lost 0 bases to trimming and J lost 2 bases, with 7 bases between them. The CDR3 is 14 amino acids. The germline gives CDR1 SGHNT, CDR2 YYREEE (reference sequence). The CDR3: CASSLGDVTDTQYF. The CDR3, as DNA: TGTGCCAGCAGCTTGGGCGACGTCACAGATACGCAGTATTTT.

The J gene is TRBJ2-2, the V gene TRBV6-2 or TRBV6-3; 11 positions agree with TRBD2. Germline V gene lookup returns CDR1 MNHEY and CDR2 SVGEGT. The CDR3 is 14 amino acids. V shed 10 bases, J shed 4 bases, and the junction held 5 bases outside the gene matches. The CDR3 DNA reads TGTGCCACCTCTAGCGGGGGGATCACCGGGGAGCTGTTTTTT. As protein: CATSSGGITGELFF.

The chain has TRBV21-1 and TRBJ2-1; the DNA was not used to check the table's D call, TRBD2. TRBV21-1 is a recognized pseudogene. The CDR3 runs to 16 residues. CDR3 amino acids: CASSKGGGRSYNEQFF. CDR3 in DNA: TGTGCCAGCAGCAAAGGGGGAGGCCGCTCCTACAATGAGCAGTTCTTC.

The chain carries TRBV7-9 and TRBJ1-1; D is uncertain. The CDR3 totals 11 residues. The V end was cut by 4 bases, the J end by 6 bases, with 6 bases between. CDR1 and CDR2 from the germline V gene are SEHNR and FQNEAQ (reference sequence). CDR3 loop: CASSSTAEAFF. The CDR3, as DNA: TGTGCCAGCAGCTCTACCGCTGAAGCTTTCTTT.

This clonotype was detected only a few times. The V gene is TRBV5-1, the J gene TRBJ1-6, with D perhaps matching TRBD1 (5 bases). Germline V gene lookup returns CDR1 SGHRS and CDR2 YFSETQ. This CDR3 has 15 amino acids. The V end was cut by 2 bases, the J end by 6 bases, with 12 bases between. CDR3 amino acids: CASSFGTFGNSPLHF. CDR3 DNA: TGCGCCAGCAGCTTCGGGACCTTTGGTAATTCACCCCTCCACTTT.